This T cell receptor beta chain was observed in a study of blood T cell repertoires in COVID-19. Germline V gene lookup returns CDR1 GTSNPN and CDR2 SVGIG (reference sequence). Trimming shortened V by 0 bases and J by 4 bases, and 9 bases separated the two germline ends. The CDR3 is made up of 13 amino acids. The protocol was immunoSEQ multiplex PCR, while the TCRdb copy is restricted to in-frame clones and leaves out a portion. The table shows 310,000 or so clones, with 90% occurring only once. The chain links TRBV30 to TRBJ1-2; D may be TRBD1 (6 bases). Sample: PBMCs or T cells enriched from blood (not recorded which). The sequence was obtained from a woman between 25 and 40 years old who had recovered from COVID-19. The CDR3 reads CAWSVIGGYGYTF. CDR3 DNA: TGTGCCTGGAGTGTTATAGGGGGCTATGGCTACACCTTC. Full variable domain (missing parts from reference TRBV30 and TRBJ1-2): SQTIHQWPATLVQPVGSPLSLECTVEGTSNPNLYWYRQAAGRGLQLLFYSVGIGQISSEVPQNLSASRPQDRQFILSSKKLLLSDSGFYLCAWSVIGGYGYTFGSGTRLTVV.